This T cell receptor (beta chain) was found in a study of regulatory dendritic cells for organ transplantation. The wider study: Monocytes received vitamin D3 on days 0 and 4, IL-10 on day 4. General study findings and limits: Resting memory CD8+ T cells held the most alloreactive clonotypes.

This CDR3 has 17 residues. J gave up 2 bases and V 9 bases, and 13 bases lay outside the gene matches. The germline gives CDR1 MNHEY, CDR2 SMNVEV (reference sequence). For this clone: Its antigen is not known.

Profiling relied on immunoSEQ multiplex PCR, and the TCRdb table lists in-frame clones only, not all of them. Of some 18,000 clones listed, approximately 80% are singletons. Allogeneic regulatory or mature dendritic cells were co-cultured for about 5 days with CFSE-labeled sorted T cells at 1:10. Naive CD45RA+ and memory CD45RO+ CD4+ or CD8+ T cells were FACS-sorted. Input material: memory CD4+ T cells from blood cultured with regulatory dendritic cells. Subset of the sample: CD45RO+ memory T cells. This TCR came from a human donor in good health. The V call is TRBV27, the J call TRBJ1-4, with TRBD1 matching 9 bases. CDR3 bases: TGTGCCAGTGGCCCGGGACAGGGCCGTATCACTAATGAAAAACTGTTTTTT. Its protein is CASGPGQGRITNEKLFF.